Given below is one T cell receptor (beta chain) in context. No antigen is known for it. These data originate in a study of cytomegalovirus exposure and HLA in healthy donors. Study-wide results and caveats: Among TCR beta chains, those listed as cytomegalovirus-associated numbered about 160. Among the CMV-associated chains, three were confirmed in vitro as specific for CMV antigens. The tendency of first-cohort TCR clusters to co-occur in the roughly 130 validation repertoires emerged from a later analysis.

The protocol was immunoSEQ multiplex PCR, while the TCRdb copy is restricted to in-frame clones and leaves out a portion. Here the sample spans about 130,000 clones, 75% to 90% being singletons. After removal of 2 bases from V and 0 bases from J, the junction contained 0 bases not matched to a gene. The CDR3 length is 14 residues. CDR1 is MNHEY and CDR2 is SVGAGI in the germline V gene. While the first cohort had 650 to 850 subjects, the donors belonged to the separate validation cohort of over a hundred subjects. The rearrangement uses TRBV6-5 and TRBJ1-1, with 7 positions matching TRBD1. Sequencing was done on a sample of PBMCs. This sequence originates from a woman aged 18-29 years in good health and CMV-seronegative. The CDR3 DNA follows: TGTGCCAGCAGTTACGGGACAGTGAACACTGAAGCTTTCTTT. Its translation is CASSYGTVNTEAFF.